The clone carrying this T cell receptor beta chain was counted a few times. Antigen: not known. This record comes from a study of beta chain features in type 1 diabetes. Sequencing targeted expressed TCRB transcripts, as all isolated RNA had been reverse transcribed. Only in-frame clones appear in the TCRdb table, and some are missing; sequencing was by immunoSEQ multiplex PCR. The sample lists some 110,000 clones, roughly 15% occurring once. Overall study findings and caveats: For Type 1 diabetes patients, all four CD4+ subsets carried TCRB CDR3s that were moderately but significantly shorter.

Per the germline V gene, CDR1 is GTSNPN and CDR2 is SVGIG (reference sequence). This CDR3 is built from 13 residues. The germline V and J ends were trimmed by 4 bases and 8 bases, with 14 bases remaining between them. This sequence joins TRBV30 and TRBJ1-4; D ambiguous. This receptor was taken from a young man with type 1 diabetes. Material: central memory CD4+ T cells from blood. Here the CDR3 reads CAWITKGGEKLFF. DNA for the CDR3: TGTGCCTGGATAACCAAGGGCGGGGAAAAACTGTTTTTT.